The rows below give T cell receptor beta chains drawn from one sample of a study of beta chain features in type 1 diabetes. Generated by immunoSEQ multiplex PCR, the TCRdb table keeps only in-frame clones and is missing some. The table lists 120,000 to 150,000 clones, 10% to 15% of them singletons. Sequencing was carried out using central memory CD4+ T cells from blood. The receptors originated from a man younger than 30 with type 1 diabetes. Both conserved end residues are part of each CDR3. The D gene is left open where the match is weak. Size values are once, few and many counts, or a class for expanded clones, and some rows have none.

TRBJ1-1 - 17 TRBV11-2 - CASSHWHKGKMNTEAFF TGTGCCAGCAGCCATTGGCACAAAGGAAAAATGAACACTGAAGCTTTCTTT
TRBJ2-3 - 11 TRBV6-6 few CASRGADTQYF TGTGCCAGCAGGGGCGCAGATACGCAGTATTTT
TRBJ1-1 TRBD1 15 TRBV30 - CAWRNRGAVNTEAFF TGTGCCTGGAGAAACAGGGGAGCAGTGAACACTGAAGCTTTCTTT
TRBJ2-5 - 14 TRBV5-5 few CASSLERAGETQYF TGTGCCAGCAGCTTGGAGAGGGCAGGAGAGACCCAGTACTTC
TRBJ2-3 - 13 TRBV19 - CASSREGANTQYF TGTGCCAGTAGTAGGGAGGGGGCGAATACGCAGTATTTT
TRBJ2-3 - 13 TRBV4-2 many CASSQGVEDTQYF TGTGCCAGCAGCCAAGGGGTCGAGGATACGCAGTATTTT
TRBJ2-5 - 12 TRBV30 - CAWSSGQETQYF TGTGCCTGGAGTAGCGGCCAAGAGACCCAGTACTTC
TRBJ2-7 - 14 TRBV10-2 - CASSESGRSYEQYF TGCGCCAGCAGTGAGTCGGGCAGGTCCTACGAGCAGTACTTC
TRBJ1-1 - 11 TRBV18 few CASSREDEAFF TGTGCCAGCTCCCGAGAGGACGAAGCTTTCTTT
TRBJ1-1 - 13 TRBV5-6 - CASNPRGGTEAFF TGTGCCAGCAATCCCCGGGGAGGCACTGAAGCTTTCTTT
TRBJ2-2 TRBD1 14 TRBV2 - CASIGQGTTGELFF TGTGCCAGCATTGGACAGGGGACTACCGGGGAGCTGTTTTTT
TRBJ2-7 - 14 TRBV27 - CASSPQGLAHEQYF TGTGCCAGCAGTCCACAGGGTCTAGCCCACGAGCAGTACTTC
TRBJ1-5 - 14 TRBV19 - CASSISVSNQPQHF TGTGCCAGTAGTATTTCAGTTAGCAATCAGCCCCAGCATTTT
TRBJ1-5 TRBD1 15 TRBV28 - CASSFHGQGAQPQHF TGTGCCAGCAGTTTCCATGGACAGGGGGCTCAGCCCCAGCATTTT
TRBJ1-1 - 13 TRBV10-2 few CASSETVNTEAFF TGCGCCAGCAGCGAGACAGTGAACACTGAAGCTTTCTTT
TRBJ2-7 - 15 TRBV5-1 - CASSLAYEVGYEQYF TGCGCCAGCAGCTTGGCCTATGAGGTCGGCTACGAGCAGTACTTC
TRBJ1-5 TRBD1 13 TRBV7-2 few CASNDRENQPQHF TGTGCCAGCAACGACAGGGAGAATCAGCCCCAGCATTTT
TRBJ2-7 - 13 TRBV25-1 many CASSDPTHAEQYF TGTGCCAGCAGTGACCCCACGCATGCCGAGCAGTACTTC
TRBJ2-1 - 14 TRBV5-1 few CASSLDPMAGWKFF TGCGCCAGCAGCTTGGATCCCATGGCGGGGTGGAAGTTCTTC
TRBJ1-2 TRBD1 14 TRBV6-5 - CASTSLGTAYGYTF TGTGCCAGCACCAGTCTTGGGACAGCCTATGGCTACACCTTC
TRBJ2-1 - 13 TRBV19 - CASSMSSYNEQFF TGTGCCAGTAGTATGAGCTCCTACAATGAGCAGTTCTTC
TRBJ2-1 - 15 TRBV28 few CASSPDQLFYNEQFF TGTGCCAGCAGCCCGGACCAACTCTTCTACAATGAGCAGTTCTTC
TRBJ1-6 - 13 TRBV7-6 - CASSLEGNSPLHF TGTGCCAGCAGCTTGGAGGGGAATTCACCCCTCCACTTT
TRBJ1-5 TRBD1 12 TRBV10-2 - CASSEGGTGFHF TGCGCCAGCAGTGAGGGTGGGACAGGCTTTCATTTT
TRBJ1-3 - 14 TRBV28 - CASSRVPSGNTIYF TGTGCCAGCAGCAGGGTCCCTAGTGGAAACACCATATATTTT
TRBJ2-1 - 15 TRBV6-1 - CASSEYVSLYNEQFF TGTGCCAGCAGTGAATATGTCAGCTTATACAATGAGCAGTTCTTC
TRBJ2-7 TRBD2 15 TRBV19 medium-sized CASSIRTSGTYEQYF TGTGCCAGTAGTATTCGGACTAGCGGGACCTACGAGCAGTACTTC
TRBJ1-4 - 14 TRBV29-1 few CSVEGYGLGEKLFF TGCAGCGTTGAAGGTTACGGGCTTGGGGAAAAACTGTTTTTT
TRBJ2-7 - 16 TRBV28 - CASSFHLGTLTYEQYF TGTGCCAGCAGTTTCCACCTCGGGACACTTACCTACGAGCAGTACTTC
TRBJ2-1 - 15 TRBV5-1 few CASSPSQGSYNEQFF TGCGCCAGCAGCCCAAGTCAGGGCTCCTACAATGAGCAGTTCTTC
TRBJ2-7 - 13 TRBV18 few CASGVRGHYEQYF TGTGCCAGCGGAGTCCGGGGGCATTACGAGCAGTACTTC
TRBJ2-5 TRBD2 16 TRBV19 few CASSAQRGGALETQYF TGTGCCAGTAGTGCCCAGCGCGGGGGGGCGTTGGAGACCCAGTACTTC
TRBJ2-5 - 15 TRBV7-2 - CASSLAGVGQETQYF TGTGCCAGCAGCTTAGCCGGGGTTGGCCAAGAGACCCAGTACTTC
TRBJ1-1 TRBD1 14 TRBV6-6 - CASSLGTGNTEAFF TGTGCCAGCAGCCTGGGGACAGGGAACACTGAAGCTTTCTTT
TRBJ2-7 TRBD1 14 TRBV29-1 - CSVTGTDSSYEQYF TGCAGCGTTACCGGGACAGATAGCTCCTACGAGCAGTACTTC
TRBJ2-7 - 12 TRBV6-6 few CASSSEIYEQYF TGTGCCAGCAGTTCGGAAATATACGAGCAGTACTTC
TRBJ1-1 - 14 TRBV7-8 few CASSLASDTLEAFF TGTGCCAGCAGCTTAGCGAGCGACACGCTTGAAGCTTTCTTT
TRBJ2-5 - 13 TRBV5-1 few CASWDGPQETQYF TGCGCCAGTTGGGACGGGCCCCAAGAGACCCAGTACTTC
TRBJ2-7 - 12 TRBV6-1 - CASSGQIYEQYF TGTGCCAGCAGTGGGCAGATTTACGAGCAGTACTTC
TRBJ1-2 TRBD1 12 TRBV30 few CAWSGQGYGYTF TGTGCCTGGAGTGGACAGGGGTATGGCTACACCTTC
TRBJ2-5 TRBD2 13 TRBV23-1 - CASSSLGGETQYF TGCGCCAGCAGCTCCCTGGGGGGGGAGACCCAGTACTTC
TRBJ1-1 TRBD1 15 TRBV6-1 - CASKGTGVMNTEAFF TGTGCCAGCAAAGGGACAGGGGTCATGAACACTGAAGCTTTCTTT
TRBJ1-1 TRBD1 12 TRBV6-5 - CASRGQGIRAFF TGTGCCAGCAGGGGACAGGGGATTAGGGCTTTCTTT
TRBJ1-1 - 15 TRBV6-5 - CASSPHQRVNTEAFF TGTGCCAGCAGTCCGCATCAGAGGGTGAACACTGAAGCTTTCTTT
TRBJ2-3 TRBD1 12 TRBV29-1 - CSQDRATDTQYF TGCAGCCAGGACAGGGCCACAGATACGCAGTATTTT
TRBJ1-6 - 16 TRBV9 few CASSVGGGAANSPLHF TGTGCCAGCAGCGTAGGTGGGGGTGCGGCGAATTCACCCCTCCACTTT
TRBJ1-1 - 14 TRBV4-1 - CASKPGQMNTEAFF TGCGCCAGCAAACCGGGACAAATGAACACTGAAGCTTTCTTT
TRBJ1-1 - 13 TRBV11-3 few CASSEHQGTEAFF TGTGCCAGCAGCGAGCATCAGGGAACTGAAGCTTTCTTT
TRBJ2-3 TRBD2 15 TRBV13 - CASSWRTSGGDTQYF TGTGCCAGCAGCTGGAGGACTAGCGGGGGAGATACGCAGTATTTT
TRBJ1-1 - 13 TRBV30 few CAWSLGVDTEAFF TGTGCCTGGAGCCTCGGGGTGGATACTGAAGCTTTCTTT
TRBJ2-2 - 15 TRBV9 - CASSALETNTGELFF TGTGCCAGCAGCGCTTTAGAAACGAACACCGGGGAGCTGTTTTTT
TRBJ2-2 TRBD2 16 TRBV5-1 few CASSPGTSANTGELFF TGCGCCAGCAGCCCCGGGACTAGCGCGAACACCGGGGAGCTGTTTTTT
TRBJ2-1 - 14 TRBV18 many CASSPSGARGEQFF TGTGCCAGCTCACCTTCCGGGGCTAGAGGTGAGCAGTTCTTC